This T cell receptor beta chain was profiled in a study of shared clonotypes between healthy human individuals. From CD4+ cells came CD45RA+ naive and CD45RA-negative memory subsets. Study-level results: Large sequencing depth failed to make sorted-subset sequencing complete, rarefaction showed. Blood was the sole source, and tissue repertoires probably differ.

The repertoire was sequenced with immunoSEQ multiplex PCR; TCRdb's copy has only in-frame clones and lacks some. Found here are 1.5 million to 1.9 million clones, around 98% of them singletons; the top ten hold less than 0.55%. Concerning this clone itself: What it binds is unknown.

The V gene's germline CDR1 is SGHAT and CDR2 FQNNGV. The CDR3 consists of 13 residues. V was pared by 4 bases and J by 3 bases, with 10 bases between. The chain uses TRBV11-2 and TRBJ2-7, with D hard to call. The sequence was collected from a man aged 25 to 45 in good health. Sequencing used naive CD4+ T cells sorted from blood. The subset denotes: CD45RA+ positively selected. DNA of the CDR3: TGTGCCAGCAGCTCCTATCGGATCTACGAGCAGTACTTC. Amino acids: CASSSYRIYEQYF.